These 24 T cell receptor beta chains were all obtained from the same sample, sequenced in a study of blood T cell repertoires in COVID-19. This table comes from immunoSEQ multiplex PCR, and its TCRdb copy is limited to in-frame clones, with some not included. The repertoire holds roughly 200,000 clones, with 70% to 90% as singletons. Sequencing used peripheral blood. These receptors all stem from a man between 60 and 75 years old with acute or convalescent COVID-19.

The chain combines TRBV2 with TRBJ1-5; D is possibly TRBD1 (6 bases). Trimming cost V 8 bases and J 7 bases, with 9 bases left between them. This CDR3 is built from 11 residues. Germline lookup yields CDR1 SNHLY and CDR2 FYNNEI. The CDR3 DNA reads as TGTGCCAGCGCGGGGGGCCAGCCCCAGCATTTT. Amino acids: CASAGGQPQHF.

V usage is TRBV19 and J usage is TRBJ2-1; TRBD2 aligns across 11 bases. Germline values: CDR1 LNHDA, CDR2 SQIVND (reference sequence). With 6 bases clipped from V and 10 bases from J, the junction kept 8 bases outside the gene matches. The CDR3 is 14 amino acids. This CDR3 reads CASSPTSGGREQFF. In DNA, the CDR3 is TGTGCCAGTAGCCCCACTAGCGGGGGCCGGGAGCAGTTCTTC.

CDR3 nucleotides: TGTGCCAGCAGCCGAGGATCGCCCTCCTCTGGGGCCAACGTCCTGACTTTC. It encodes CASSRGSPSSGANVLTF. This chain links TRBV5-4 with TRBJ2-6; D is ambiguous. Germline V gene lookup returns CDR1 SGHNT and CDR2 YYREEE (reference sequence). The CDR3 is 17 amino acids. Deletions cut 4 bases from V and 0 bases from J, with 14 bases between.

The rearrangement links TRBV3-1 (or the pseudogene TRBV3-2) to TRBJ2-7, with a weak D call TRBD1 (5 bases). The CDR3 contains 15 residues. Germline CDR1 reads LGHDT; CDR2 reads YNNKEL (reference sequence). Trimming shortened V by 0 bases and J by 4 bases, and 13 bases separated the two germline ends. The CDR3 spells CASSQDASGSYEQYF. CDR3 in DNA: TGTGCCAGCAGCCAAGATGCGTCAGGGTCTTACGAGCAGTACTTC.

V usage is TRBV4-1 and J usage is TRBJ2-7; 7 nucleotides agree with TRBD1. The CDR3 contains 14 residues. Germline values: CDR1 MGHRA, CDR2 YSYEKL. Germline trimming cut 3 bases from V and 1 base from J; bases unmatched to any gene: 3. CDR3 bases: TGCGCCAGCAGCCATAGGGGACAGTCCTACGAGCAGTACTTC. It specifies CASSHRGQSYEQYF.

The rearrangement uses TRBV5-1 and TRBJ1-2; 7 bases are a match to TRBD1. Germline CDR1 SGHRS, CDR2 YFSETQ. The CDR3 extends over 15 amino acids. The trim removed 0 bases at V and 6 bases at J, leaving 8 bases unmatched. The CDR3 DNA is TGCGCCAGCAGCTTGGGTTCTGTGACAGGGCATGGCTACACCTTC. Residues: CASSLGSVTGHGYTF.

This sequence joins TRBV13 and TRBJ2-7, with a tentative D call TRBD2 (5 bases). V was clipped by 5 bases and J by 0 bases, with 11 bases between them. Looked up from germline, CDR1 is PRHDT and CDR2 is FYEKMQ (reference sequence). This CDR3 spans 14 amino acids. CDR3 region: CASSPRRSSYEQYF. The CDR3 region has the DNA TGTGCCAGCAGCCCCCGGAGGAGCTCCTACGAGCAGTACTTC.

The chain links TRBV19 to TRBJ2-1; 12 nucleotides line up with TRBD2. J was trimmed by 6 bases and V by 5 bases; bases with no gene match: 8. The CDR3 has 16 residues. Germline V gives CDR1 LNHDA, CDR2 SQIVND (reference sequence). CDR3 coding DNA: TGTGCCAGTAGTCCCTGGACTAGCGGGATAGGCAATGAGCAGTTCTTC. Its translation: CASSPWTSGIGNEQFF.

The V gene is TRBV9, the J gene TRBJ1-3, with D tentatively TRBD1 (6 bases). Per the germline V gene, CDR1 is SGDLS and CDR2 is YYNGEE. Deletions cut 4 bases from V and 4 bases from J, with 15 bases between. The CDR3 runs to 15 residues. The CDR3 is CASSSGQSLGNTIYF. The DNA for the CDR3 is TGTGCCAGCAGCAGTGGACAGAGCCTAGGAAACACCATATATTTT.

V usage is TRBV19 and J usage is TRBJ2-3; no reliable D call. Germline CDR1 is LNHDA and CDR2 is SQIVND (reference sequence). The V and J ends lost 7 bases and 0 bases respectively, with 14 bases between them. The CDR3 is 15 residues long. The CDR3 spells CASTPTLLSTDTQYF. The CDR3 DNA reads as TGTGCCAGTACCCCAACCCTACTCAGCACAGATACGCAGTATTTT.

The chain combines TRBV28 with TRBJ2-5, with D perhaps matching TRBD1 (6 bases). V dropped 8 bases and J dropped 4 bases, with 26 bases sitting between them. The CDR3 runs 17 residues. Germline V gene sequence: CDR1 MDHEN, CDR2 SYDVKM. The CDR3 here is CASAKTERIRGVETQYF. In nucleotides, the CDR3 is TGTGCCAGCGCAAAAACAGAGCGTATCAGGGGAGTAGAGACCCAGTACTTC.

The genes are TRBV28 and TRBJ1-2; 9 bases line up with TRBD1. Germline CDR1 MDHEN, CDR2 SYDVKM. J was trimmed by 4 bases and V by 2 bases; bases with no gene match: 2. The CDR3 has 14 residues. CDR3 region: CASSLGTGRYGYTF. CDR3 sequence (DNA): TGTGCCAGCAGTTTAGGGACAGGGCGCTATGGCTACACCTTC.

There are a few counts of this clone. The gene calls are TRBV21-1 and TRBJ1-1; TRBD1 reflects the table's D call only, with no check against the DNA. TRBV21-1 is classified as a pseudogene. The CDR3 contains 16 residues. CDR3 region: CASSEARAPVNTEAFF. DNA for the CDR3: TGTGCCAGCAGTGAAGCCAGGGCTCCCGTGAACACTGAAGCTTTCTTT.

The V gene is TRBV10-3, the J gene TRBJ2-1; 12 bases fit TRBD1. The junction had 4 bases not matched to a gene; V was cut back by 6 bases and J by 7 bases. The length of the CDR3 is 14 residues. The germline gives CDR1 ENHRY, CDR2 SYGVKD. The CDR3 region is CAIRGQGAPNEQFF. CDR3 nucleotide sequence: TGTGCCATCAGGGGACAGGGGGCCCCTAATGAGCAGTTCTTC.

This sequence joins TRBV4-2 and TRBJ2-3; TRBD2 aligns across 10 bases. This CDR3 has 18 amino acids. Trimming cost V 1 base and J 3 bases; bases outside gene matches: 10. CDR1 LGHNA and CDR2 YNFKEQ come from the germline V gene. For the CDR3, the DNA is TGTGCCAGCAGCCAAGTGGCGACTAGCGGGCAGGGGACAGATACGCAGTATTTT. Protein sequence: CASSQVATSGQGTDTQYF.

The J gene is TRBJ2-1, the V gene TRBV27, with a possible D match to TRBD1 (9 bases). The CDR3 totals 15 residues. Germline CDR1 is MNHEY and CDR2 is SMNVEV (reference sequence). Trimming left V 11 bases short and J 7 bases short, with 24 bases between. CDR3 sequence: CASSAGGQGRNEQFF. CDR3 in DNA: TGTGCCTCCTCGGCGGGAGGACAGGGGAGGAATGAGCAGTTCTTC.

This clone was recorded only once. The chain combines TRBV5-1 with TRBJ2-2; D is unresolved. Germline loops: CDR1 SGHRS, CDR2 YFSETQ. Trimming cost V 1 base and J 7 bases, with 11 bases left between them. The CDR3 is 14 amino acids. CDR3 protein: CASSLNSDRGELFF. The CDR3 DNA follows: TGCGCCAGCAGCTTGAACAGTGACCGCGGGGAGCTGTTTTTT.

The CDR3, as DNA: TGTGCCAGCACCCTAGCGGGAGGCCTCCAAGAGACCCAGTACTTC. This translates into CASTLAGGLQETQYF. The rearrangement joins TRBV9 to TRBJ2-5; TRBD2 agrees at 11 bases. Germline CDR1 SGDLS, CDR2 YYNGEE. This CDR3 region has 15 residues. The J segment lost 1 base and the V segment lost 6 bases, leaving 5 bases of the junction unmatched.

The count of this clone is one. V is TRBV28 and J is TRBJ1-5; no clear D. This CDR3 spans 15 amino acids. The germline V gene encodes CDR1 MDHEN and CDR2 SYDVKM. V lost 5 bases, J lost 2 bases, and 13 bases lay in between. CDR3 loop: CASSPGGSGNQPQHF. The CDR3 DNA is TGTGCCAGCAGTCCCGGAGGGTCCGGCAATCAGCCCCAGCATTTT.

The chain joins TRBV7-9 to TRBJ2-2; 9 nucleotides agree with TRBD2. There are 17 residues in the CDR3. The V segment lost 2 bases and the J segment 2 bases; nucleotides outside the gene matches: 6. CDR1 SEHNR and CDR2 FQNEAQ come from the germline V gene (reference sequence). The CDR3 DNA follows: TGTGCCAGCAGCTTACGGGCGGGAGGGGATAACACCGGGGAGCTGTTTTTT. Translating it yields CASSLRAGGDNTGELFF.

The chain recombines TRBV27 with TRBJ2-7; 9 bases line up with TRBD1. Trimming took 2 bases from V and 2 from J; bases not matched to a gene: 7. The CDR3 is 16 amino acids. Germline V lookup: CDR1 MNHEY, CDR2 SMNVEV (reference sequence). Written as DNA, the CDR3 is TGTGCCAGCAGTTTAATAATGGGGACAGGGACCTACGAGCAGTACTTC. Protein: CASSLIMGTGTYEQYF.

The rearrangement uses TRBV2 and TRBJ1-6; D is unresolved. CDR1 is SNHLY and CDR2 is FYNNEI in the germline V gene. This CDR3 has 15 amino acids. The V end lost 7 bases, the J end lost 0 bases, and 10 bases lay between the germline ends. Here the CDR3 reads CASIALSSYNSPLHF. The CDR3 coding sequence is TGTGCCAGCATTGCGTTAAGCTCCTATAATTCACCCCTCCACTTT.

V usage is TRBV6-7 and J usage is TRBJ1-6; unclear D gene. TRBV6-7 is filed as an ORF, its function uncertain. Trimming pared 11 bases from V and 0 bases from J, leaving 11 bases between. The CDR3 spans 14 residues. The CDR3 region has the DNA TGTGCCGGGCGGGGTCCCTCCTATAATTCACCCCTCCACTTT. It encodes CAGRGPSYNSPLHF.

This clone showed up just once. The chain employs TRBV18 and TRBJ2-5; 14 nucleotides agree with TRBD2. The J segment lost 1 base and the V segment lost 3 bases, leaving 4 bases of the junction unmatched. The CDR3 runs to 17 residues. Germline V gene data show CDR1 as KGHSH and CDR2 as LQKENI. The CDR3 here is CASSPRTSGRSQETQYF. DNA for the CDR3: TGTGCCAGCTCACCGAGGACTAGCGGGAGGTCCCAAGAGACCCAGTACTTC.